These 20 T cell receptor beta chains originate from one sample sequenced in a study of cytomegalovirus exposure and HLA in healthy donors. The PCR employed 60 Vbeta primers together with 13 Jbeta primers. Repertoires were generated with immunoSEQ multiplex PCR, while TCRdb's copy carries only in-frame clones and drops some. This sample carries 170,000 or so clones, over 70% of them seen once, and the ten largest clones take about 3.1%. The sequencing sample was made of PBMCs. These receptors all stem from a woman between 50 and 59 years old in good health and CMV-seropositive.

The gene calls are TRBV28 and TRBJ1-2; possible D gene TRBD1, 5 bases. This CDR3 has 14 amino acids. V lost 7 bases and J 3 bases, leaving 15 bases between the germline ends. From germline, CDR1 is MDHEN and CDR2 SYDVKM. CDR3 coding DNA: TGTGCCAGCACCCCGGGGGGTTACGACTATGGCTACACCTTC. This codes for CASTPGGYDYGYTF.

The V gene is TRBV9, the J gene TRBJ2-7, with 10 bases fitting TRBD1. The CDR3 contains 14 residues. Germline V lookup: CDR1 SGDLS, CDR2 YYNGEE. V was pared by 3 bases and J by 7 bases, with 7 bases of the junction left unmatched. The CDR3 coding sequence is TGTGCCAGCAGCGCCGGGACAGGGGCTCGGGAGCAGTACTTC. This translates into CASSAGTGAREQYF.

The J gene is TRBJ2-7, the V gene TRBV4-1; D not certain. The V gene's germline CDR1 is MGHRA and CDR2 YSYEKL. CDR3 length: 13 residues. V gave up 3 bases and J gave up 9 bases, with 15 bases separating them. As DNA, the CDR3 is TGCGCCAGCAGCCAGGCGGCTGCGTTTAGGCAGTACTTC. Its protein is CASSQAAAFRQYF.

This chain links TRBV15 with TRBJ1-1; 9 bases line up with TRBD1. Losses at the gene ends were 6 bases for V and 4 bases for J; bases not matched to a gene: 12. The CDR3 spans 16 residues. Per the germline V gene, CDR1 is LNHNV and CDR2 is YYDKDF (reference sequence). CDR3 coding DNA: TGTGCCACCAGGCCCCGTGGGGACAGGGAGGGCACTGAAGCTTTCTTT. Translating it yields CATRPRGDREGTEAFF.

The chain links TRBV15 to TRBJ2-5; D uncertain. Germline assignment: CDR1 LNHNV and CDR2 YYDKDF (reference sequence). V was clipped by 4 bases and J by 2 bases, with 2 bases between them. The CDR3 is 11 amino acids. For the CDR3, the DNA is TGTGCCACCAGCACGCAAGAGACCCAGTACTTC. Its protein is CATSTQETQYF.

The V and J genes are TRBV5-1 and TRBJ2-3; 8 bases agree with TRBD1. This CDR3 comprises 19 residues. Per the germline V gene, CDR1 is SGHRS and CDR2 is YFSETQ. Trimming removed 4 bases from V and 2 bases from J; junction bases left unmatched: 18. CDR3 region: CASSGSTGEPQFPTDTQYF. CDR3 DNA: TGCGCCAGCAGCGGGTCGACAGGGGAACCACAATTTCCCACAGATACGCAGTATTTT. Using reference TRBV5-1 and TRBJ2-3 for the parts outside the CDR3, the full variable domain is KAGVTQTPRYLIKTRGQQVTLSCSPISGHRSVSWYQQTPGQGLQFLFEYFSETQRNKGNFPGRFSGRQFSNSRSEMNVSTLELGDSALYLCASSGSTGEPQFPTDTQYFGPGTRLTVL.

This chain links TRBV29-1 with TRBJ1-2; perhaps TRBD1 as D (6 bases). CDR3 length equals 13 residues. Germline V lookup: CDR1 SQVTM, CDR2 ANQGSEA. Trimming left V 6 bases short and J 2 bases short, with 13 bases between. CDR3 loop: CSVEPGQNYGYTF. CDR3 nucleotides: TGCAGCGTAGAGCCGGGACAAAACTATGGCTACACCTTC. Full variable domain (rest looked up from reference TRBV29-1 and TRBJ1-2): SAVISQKPSRDICQRGTSLTIQCQVDSQVTMMFWYRQQPGQSLTLIATANQGSEATYESGFVIDKFPISRPNLTFSTLTVSNMSPEDSSIYLCSVEPGQNYGYTFGSGTRLTVV.

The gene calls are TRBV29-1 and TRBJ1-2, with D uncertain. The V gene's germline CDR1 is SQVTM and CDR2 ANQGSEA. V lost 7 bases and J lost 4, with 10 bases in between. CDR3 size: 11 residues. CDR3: CSAPAGYGYTF. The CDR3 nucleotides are TGCAGCGCTCCTGCGGGCTATGGCTACACCTTC. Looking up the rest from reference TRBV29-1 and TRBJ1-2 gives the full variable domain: SAVISQKPSRDICQRGTSLTIQCQVDSQVTMMFWYRQQPGQSLTLIATANQGSEATYESGFVIDKFPISRPNLTFSTLTVSNMSPEDSSIYLCSAPAGYGYTFGSGTRLTVV.

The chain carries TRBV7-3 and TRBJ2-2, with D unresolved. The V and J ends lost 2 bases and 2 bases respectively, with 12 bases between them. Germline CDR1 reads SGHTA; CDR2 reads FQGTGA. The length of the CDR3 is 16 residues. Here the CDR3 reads CASSLDGGTNTGELFF. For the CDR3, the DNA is TGTGCCAGCAGCTTAGATGGCGGCACTAACACCGGGGAGCTGTTTTTT.

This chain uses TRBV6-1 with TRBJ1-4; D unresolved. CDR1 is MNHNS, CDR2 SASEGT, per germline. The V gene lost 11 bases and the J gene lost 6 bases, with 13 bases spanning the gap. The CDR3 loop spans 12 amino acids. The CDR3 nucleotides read TGTGCCGCCATGAGAACAGATGAAAAACTGTTTTTT. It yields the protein CAAMRTDEKLFF.

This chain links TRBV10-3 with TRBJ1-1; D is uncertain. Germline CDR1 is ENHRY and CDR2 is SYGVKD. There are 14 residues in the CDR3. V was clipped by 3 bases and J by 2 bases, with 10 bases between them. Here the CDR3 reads CAISDQTSNTEAFF. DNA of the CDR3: TGTGCCATCAGTGACCAGACAAGTAACACTGAAGCTTTCTTT.

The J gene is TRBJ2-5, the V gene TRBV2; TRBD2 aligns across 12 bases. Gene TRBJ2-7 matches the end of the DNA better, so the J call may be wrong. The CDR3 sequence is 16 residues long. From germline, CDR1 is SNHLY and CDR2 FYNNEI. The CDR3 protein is CASSEVGLAGRYEQYF. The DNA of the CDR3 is TGTGCCAGCAGTGAAGTTGGACTAGCGGGAAGATACGAGCAGTACTTC.

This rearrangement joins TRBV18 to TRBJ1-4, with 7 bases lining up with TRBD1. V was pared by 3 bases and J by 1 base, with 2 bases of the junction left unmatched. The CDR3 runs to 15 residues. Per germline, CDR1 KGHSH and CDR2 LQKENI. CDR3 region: CASSPRTGTNEKLFF. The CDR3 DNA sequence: TGTGCCAGCTCACCCCGGACAGGAACTAATGAAAAACTGTTTTTT.

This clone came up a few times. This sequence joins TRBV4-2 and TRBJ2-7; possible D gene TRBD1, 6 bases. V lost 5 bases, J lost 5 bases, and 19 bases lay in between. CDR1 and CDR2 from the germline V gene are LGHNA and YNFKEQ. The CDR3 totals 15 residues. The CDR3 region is CASSGAGRGPDEQYF. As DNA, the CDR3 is TGTGCCAGCAGCGGGGCGGGCAGGGGCCCTGACGAGCAGTACTTC.

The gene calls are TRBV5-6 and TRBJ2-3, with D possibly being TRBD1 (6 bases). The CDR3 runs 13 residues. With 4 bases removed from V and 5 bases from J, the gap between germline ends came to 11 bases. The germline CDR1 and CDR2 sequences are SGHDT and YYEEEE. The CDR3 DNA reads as TGTGCCAGCAGCCAGGGGTCTCTAGATACGCAGTATTTT. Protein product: CASSQGSLDTQYF.

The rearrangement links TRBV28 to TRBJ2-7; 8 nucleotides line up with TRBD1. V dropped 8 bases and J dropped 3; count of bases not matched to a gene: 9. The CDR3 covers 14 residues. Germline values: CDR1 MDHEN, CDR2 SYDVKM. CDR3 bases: TGTGCCAGCCGTCGGGGGACAGGAGTCTACGAGCAGTACTTC. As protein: CASRRGTGVYEQYF. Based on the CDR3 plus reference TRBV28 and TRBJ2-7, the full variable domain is DVKVTQSSRYLVKRTGEKVFLECVQDMDHENMFWYRQDPGLGLRLIYFSYDVKMKEKGDIPEGYSVSREKKERFSLILESASTNQTSMYLCASRRGTGVYEQYFGPGTRLTVT.

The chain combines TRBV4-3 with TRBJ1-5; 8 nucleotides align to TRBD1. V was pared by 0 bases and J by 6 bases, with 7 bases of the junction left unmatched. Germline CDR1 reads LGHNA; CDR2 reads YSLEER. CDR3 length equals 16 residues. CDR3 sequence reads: CASSQDSRGQIQPQHF. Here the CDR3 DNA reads TGCGCCAGCAGCCAAGATTCCAGGGGGCAAATTCAGCCCCAGCATTTT.

In DNA, the CDR3 is TGTGCCAGCGGACGGGGGGGCGCGCGGGGAAACACCATATATTTT. It translates to CASGRGGARGNTIYF. V and J are TRBV6-5 and TRBJ1-3; TRBD1 might be the D (6 bases). Germline V CDR1 and CDR2: MNHEY, SVGAGI. The CDR3 is 15 residues long. V lost 8 bases to trimming and J lost 4 bases, with 18 bases between them.

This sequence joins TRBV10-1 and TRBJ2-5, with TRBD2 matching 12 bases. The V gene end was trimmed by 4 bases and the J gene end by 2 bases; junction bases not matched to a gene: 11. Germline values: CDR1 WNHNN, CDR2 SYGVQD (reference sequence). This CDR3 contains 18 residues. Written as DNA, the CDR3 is TGCGCCAGCAGTGGGAGCCTCCACACTAGCGGGGGGCAAGAGACCCAGTACTTC. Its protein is CASSGSLHTSGGQETQYF.

The CDR3 DNA reads TGTGCCAGCAGTTTCGGACGGGGCACTGAAGCTTTCTTT. It specifies CASSFGRGTEAFF. The chain joins TRBV6-6 to TRBJ1-1; D call uncertain. The V end lost 4 bases, the J end lost 4 bases, and 10 bases lay between the germline ends. Germline loops: CDR1 MNHNY, CDR2 SVGAGI (reference sequence). The CDR3 is 13 residues long.